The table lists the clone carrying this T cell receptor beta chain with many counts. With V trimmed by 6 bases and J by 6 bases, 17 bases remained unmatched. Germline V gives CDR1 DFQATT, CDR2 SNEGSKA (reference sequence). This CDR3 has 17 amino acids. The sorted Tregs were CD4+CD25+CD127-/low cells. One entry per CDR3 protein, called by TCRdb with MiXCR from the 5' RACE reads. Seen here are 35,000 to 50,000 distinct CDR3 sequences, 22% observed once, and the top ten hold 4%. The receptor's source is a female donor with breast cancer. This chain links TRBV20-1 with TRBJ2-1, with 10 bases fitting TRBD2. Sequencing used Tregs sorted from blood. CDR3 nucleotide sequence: TGCAGTGCCCCGACTAGATTCAGCGGGAGGGCCGGCAATGAGCAGTTCTTC. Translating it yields CSAPTRFSGRAGNEQFF.